One sample yielded the 22 T cell receptor beta chains listed below, sequenced in a study of blood T cell repertoires in COVID-19. Produced via immunoSEQ multiplex PCR; TCRdb's table is partial and in-frame only. Among about 180,000 clones listed, approximately 86% were seen once. Input material: peripheral blood. These receptors were obtained from a middle-aged man with active or convalescent COVID-19.

The chain joins TRBV28 to TRBJ1-2; 10 nucleotides align to TRBD1. The CDR3 sequence is 16 residues long. CDR1 and CDR2 (germline): MDHEN, SYDVKM. With V trimmed by 3 bases and J by 2 bases, 6 bases remained unmatched. This CDR3 is CASSLTGTGANYGYTF. CDR3 in DNA: TGTGCCAGCAGTTTGACCGGGACAGGGGCGAACTATGGCTACACCTTC.

The chain joins TRBV4-1 to TRBJ2-1; 14 positions match TRBD2. The germline V gene encodes CDR1 MGHRA and CDR2 YSYEKL. Trimming took 0 bases from V and 3 from J; bases not matched to a gene: 1. The CDR3 contains 17 residues. The CDR3 DNA follows: TGCGCCAGCAGCCAAGAGGGACTAGCGGGAGTCTACAATGAGCAGTTCTTC. Protein sequence: CASSQEGLAGVYNEQFF.

The chain joins TRBV30 to TRBJ1-5; a possible D gene is TRBD1 (6 bases). Trimming left V 1 base short and J 4 bases short, with 17 bases between. Per the germline V gene, CDR1 is GTSNPN and CDR2 is SVGIG (reference sequence). The CDR3 has 16 amino acids. For the CDR3, the DNA is TGTGCCTGGAGTGGATCCCTACAGGGTAGAAATCAGCCCCAGCATTTT. Translating it yields CAWSGSLQGRNQPQHF.

V and J are TRBV12-3 or TRBV12-4 and TRBJ1-1, with D possibly TRBD1 on 6 matching bases. This CDR3 has 13 residues. Trimming pared 3 bases from V and 5 bases from J, leaving 10 bases between. CDR3 region: CASSLRGHTEAFF. The CDR3 coding sequence is TGTGCCAGCAGTTTGAGGGGACATACTGAAGCTTTCTTT.

This rearrangement joins TRBV5-6 to TRBJ1-1; maybe TRBD1 (6 bases). Germline V gene lookup returns CDR1 SGHDT and CDR2 YYEEEE. Between the trimmed V and J ends, which lost 5 bases and 1 base, there was a span of 12 bases. The CDR3 length is 14 residues. The CDR3 protein is CASRPRTENTEAFF. The CDR3 nucleotides read TGTGCCAGCAGGCCGAGGACAGAGAACACTGAAGCTTTCTTT.

This rearrangement joins TRBV14 to TRBJ2-3; 12 bases align to TRBD2. CDR3 length equals 18 residues. Germline V CDR1 and CDR2: SGHDN, FVKESK. J was trimmed by 3 bases and V by 0 bases; bases with no gene match: 7. This chain's CDR3 is CASSQDWSSGRATDTQYF. The CDR3 DNA is TGTGCCAGCAGCCAAGATTGGTCTAGCGGGAGGGCAACAGATACGCAGTATTTT.

The chain couples TRBV30 to TRBJ2-3; D perhaps matches TRBD2 (6 bases). Trimming shortened V by 0 bases and J by 3 bases, and 13 bases separated the two germline ends. The CDR3 is 15 amino acids. Germline values: CDR1 GTSNPN, CDR2 SVGIG (reference sequence). The CDR3 spells CAWSVYSGGTDTQYF. The CDR3 DNA is TGTGCCTGGAGTGTATACTCCGGGGGAACAGATACGCAGTATTTT.

In its sample, this clone was seen a few times. This chain connects TRBV19 to TRBJ1-3, with D uncertain. The V gene's germline CDR1 is LNHDA and CDR2 SQIVND (reference sequence). Between the trimmed V and J ends, which lost 7 bases and 4 bases, there was a span of 8 bases. This CDR3 contains 12 residues. This CDR3 reads CASINPGNTIYF. CDR3 in DNA: TGTGCCAGTATTAATCCGGGAAACACCATATATTTT.

This chain uses TRBV4-1 with TRBJ1-1, with no clear D. The CDR3 is 18 residues long. Trimming removed 1 base at V and 0 bases at J, with 18 bases between. Germline CDR1 reads MGHRA; CDR2 reads YSYEKL. CDR3 in amino acids: CASSQGPLGRQMNTEAFF. CDR3 DNA: TGCGCCAGCAGCCAAGGGCCTTTGGGCAGGCAAATGAACACTGAAGCTTTCTTT.

CDR3 DNA sequence: TGTGCCAGCAGCCCCCCCGGCGGTCTTCTTCAGCCCCAGCATTTT. It translates to CASSPPGGLLQPQHF. V usage is TRBV28 and J usage is TRBJ1-5; D is ambiguous. There are 15 residues in the CDR3. The germline CDR1 and CDR2 sequences are MDHEN and SYDVKM. Trimming pared 6 bases from V and 6 bases from J, leaving 18 bases between.

J is TRBJ2-5 and V is TRBV3-1 (or the pseudogene TRBV3-2); D is uncertain. Trimming removed 4 bases from V and 4 bases from J, with 19 bases in between. The CDR3 covers 16 residues. Germline lookup yields CDR1 LGHDT and CDR2 YNNKEL (reference sequence). The CDR3 bases are TGTGCCAGCAGCCCCGAGACATACCAGTGGGTAGAGACCCAGTACTTC. Its translation is CASSPETYQWVETQYF.

The genes are TRBV19 and TRBJ2-7; TRBD2 matches 12 bases. Looked up from germline, CDR1 is LNHDA and CDR2 is SQIVND (reference sequence). The V and J ends lost 0 bases and 3 bases, in that order; junction bases with no gene match: 12. The CDR3 runs 19 residues. CDR3 in DNA: TGTGCCAGTAGTATAGATTCAACTAGCGGGGGGTCCCGCCTCTACGAGCAGTACTTC. This gives the protein CASSIDSTSGGSRLYEQYF.

In nucleotides, the CDR3 is TGTGCCAGCAGCGCCACTAGCGGTATATACAATGAGCAGTTCTTC. Translating it yields CASSATSGIYNEQFF. The gene calls are TRBV9 and TRBJ2-1; 8 bases agree with TRBD2. The CDR3 is 15 residues long. Germline CDR1 and CDR2: SGDLS and YYNGEE. V lost 3 bases, J lost 4 bases, and 6 bases stayed unmatched.

The chain is built from TRBV19 and TRBJ1-2; TRBD1 matches at 9 bases. J gave up 7 bases and V 0 bases, and 3 bases lay outside the gene matches. Germline values: CDR1 LNHDA, CDR2 SQIVND (reference sequence). The CDR3 runs to 14 residues. CDR3 sequence: CASSIEQGAPGYTF. CDR3 in DNA: TGTGCCAGTAGTATAGAACAGGGGGCGCCTGGCTACACCTTC.

The genes are TRBV5-5 and TRBJ2-2; a weak D match, TRBD2 (6 bases). The ends were cut back, 5 bases at V and 12 bases at J, with 14 bases in the middle. The length of the CDR3 is 12 residues. Germline loops: CDR1 SGHKS, CDR2 YYEKEE (reference sequence). CDR3: CASRSSGGKLFF. In nucleotides, the CDR3 is TGTGCCAGCAGGTCCTCCGGAGGGAAGCTGTTTTTT.

V gene TRBV5-1 combines with J gene TRBJ1-1; 7 bases fit TRBD1. The V and J ends lost 4 bases and 4 bases, in that order; junction bases with no gene match: 7. CDR3 size: 14 residues. Germline CDR1 is SGHRS and CDR2 is YFSETQ. DNA for the CDR3: TGCGCCAGCAGCAACCGGGACAGCCCCACTGAAGCTTTCTTT. It codes for CASSNRDSPTEAFF.

In its sample, this clone was seen once. The chain carries TRBV4-1 and TRBJ1-4; 9 nucleotides match TRBD1. Trimming removed 1 base from V and 2 bases from J; junction bases left unmatched: 5. This CDR3 spans 17 amino acids. Germline V gives CDR1 MGHRA, CDR2 YSYEKL. CDR3 coding DNA: TGCGCCAGCAGCCAAGGAATGACAGGGGGGACTAATGAAAAACTGTTTTTT. It codes for CASSQGMTGGTNEKLFF.

This chain links TRBV3-1 (or the pseudogene TRBV3-2) with TRBJ1-1, with TRBD1 matching over 7 bases. CDR1 and CDR2 from the germline V gene are LGHDT and YNNKEL (reference sequence). Trimming removed 6 bases from V and 1 base from J; junction bases left unmatched: 5. This CDR3 is 14 amino acids long. CDR3 sequence: CASRRTGANTEAFF. As DNA, the CDR3 is TGTGCCAGCAGGAGAACAGGGGCGAACACTGAAGCTTTCTTT.

The chain employs TRBV3-1 (or the pseudogene TRBV3-2) and TRBJ2-3; D ambiguous. Germline assignment: CDR1 LGHDT and CDR2 YNNKEL (reference sequence). This CDR3 spans 14 amino acids. V was trimmed by 5 bases and J by 3 bases, leaving 12 bases between them. Written as DNA, the CDR3 is TGTGCCAGCAGCGAACGAACAAGTACAGATACGCAGTATTTT. Protein product: CASSERTSTDTQYF.

This chain joins TRBV7-2 and TRBJ2-3; D perhaps matches TRBD1 (6 bases). The CDR3 sequence is 15 residues long. The ends were cut back, 1 base at V and 0 bases at J, with 8 bases in the middle. Germline CDR1 is SGHTA and CDR2 is FQGNSA. This chain's CDR3 is CASSLVGASTDTQYF. The CDR3 DNA sequence: TGTGCCAGCAGCTTAGTGGGGGCCAGCACAGATACGCAGTATTTT.

The chain is built from TRBV6-6 and TRBJ2-7; possibly TRBD1 for D (5 bases). Germline lookup yields CDR1 MNHNY and CDR2 SVGAGI (reference sequence). V gave up 4 bases and J gave up 3 bases, with 13 bases separating them. CDR3 length: 14 residues. The CDR3 loop reads CASSFSDTSYEQYF. CDR3 DNA sequence: TGTGCCAGCAGTTTCTCGGACACAAGCTACGAGCAGTACTTC.

The CDR3 DNA follows: TGTGCCAGCAGAACCAGGACAGGGGCTGGCTACACCTTC. This codes for CASRTRTGAGYTF. The rearrangement links TRBV6-5 to TRBJ1-2; 9 bases align to TRBD1. Germline loops: CDR1 MNHEY, CDR2 SVGAGI. The CDR3 loop spans 13 amino acids. V was clipped by 6 bases and J by 7 bases; unmatched bases: 6.